This TCR beta chain derives from a study of post-analysis software for immune sequencing data. Notes on this clonotype: The antigen remains unidentified. A junction end diverges from the germline sequence, so it may reflect a read error.

Study-wide points: Significantly lower normalized Chao1 diversity was seen in multiple sclerosis patients than in controls. Under F measure analysis, samples from one preparation batch co-clustered strongly.

Tagging with unique molecular identifiers was a feature of the TCR beta cDNA libraries. Some 500,000 cDNA molecules were obtained per 1 to 10 million input T cells. TCRdb ran MiXCR on the PCR reads and lists one entry per CDR3 protein. The sample lists 160,000 or so distinct CDR3 sequences, about 34% occurring once. Germline assignment: CDR1 SGHTA and CDR2 FQGNSA. The CDR3 totals 12 residues. The source material was blood, sampled after autologous hematopoietic stem cell transplantation. The chain joins TRBV7-2 to TRBJ2-7; 9 bases line up with TRBD2. The sequence came from a girl aged 10-17 years with multiple sclerosis. Written as DNA, the CDR3 is TGTGCCAGCAGCCCCCGGACTAGCGAGTACTTCTTC. The encoded protein is CASSPRTSEYFF.